This entry is about one T cell receptor beta chain. Data came from immunoSEQ multiplex PCR; TCRdb stores just in-frame clones and leaves some out. The table has roughly 60,000 clones, 80% to 95% seen once. This specimen belongs to a study of T cell changes during pregnancy in multiple sclerosis. This TCR came from a female donor with multiple sclerosis, enrolled in a pregnancy study. This specimen consisted of peripheral blood, obtained in the second trimester of pregnancy.

The CDR3 nucleotides are TGTGCCAGCATGGCTCCTCTGGGAGGGACCGCTAACTATGGCTACACCTTC. This encodes CASMAPLGGTANYGYTF. The J gene is TRBJ1-2, the V gene TRBV28; tentative D call: TRBD1 (5 bases). The ends were cut back, 7 bases at V and 0 bases at J, with 21 bases in the middle. The CDR3 runs to 17 residues. Germline values: CDR1 MDHEN, CDR2 SYDVKM.